These T cell receptor beta chains were read from a single sample in a study of blood T cell repertoires in COVID-19. The table came from immunoSEQ multiplex PCR; TCRdb's copy has only in-frame clones and leaves some out. The table lists tens of thousands of clones, 81% of them singletons, with roughly 3.1% in the top ten. Sequencing used peripheral blood. The receptors here all came from a man between 65 and 85 years old with COVID-19, enrolled during active disease. Each CDR3 is given with its conserved first and last residue. A D gene is named only where the DNA matches it firmly. Clone size is given for some rows only: seen once, a few or many times, or a class if the clone is expanded.

J: TRBJ1-2; D: TRBD1; V: TRBV4-3; size: NA; DNA: TGCGCCAGCAGCCAAGAACAGGGGGACTATGGCTACACCTTC; CDR3: CASSQEQGDYGYTF
J: TRBJ1-3; D: NA; V: TRBV28; size: NA; DNA: TGTGCCAGCAGTCAAATGGGGGCCTCCCTCGGAAACACCATATATTTT; CDR3: CASSQMGASLGNTIYF
J: TRBJ2-5; D: TRBD2; V: TRBV7-2; size: NA; DNA: TGTGCCAGCAGCTTAGGCGGGAGAGAGACCCAGTACTTC; CDR3: CASSLGGRETQYF
J: TRBJ2-2; D: TRBD2; V: TRBV9; size: NA; DNA: TGTGCCAGCAGTGGCGGGAGTCGGTACACCGGGGAGCTGTTTTTT; CDR3: CASSGGSRYTGELFF
J: TRBJ1-2; D: NA; V: TRBV25-1; size: NA; DNA: TGTGCCAGCAGTGTCACAGCTAACTATGGCTACACCTTC; CDR3: CASSVTANYGYTF
J: TRBJ2-1; D: NA; V: TRBV9; size: NA; DNA: TGTGCCAGCAGCGTAGGGGCAGGATCCTACAATGAGCAGTTCTTC; CDR3: CASSVGAGSYNEQFF
J: TRBJ2-7; D: NA; V: TRBV7-9; size: once; DNA: TGTGCCAGCAGCTTAGTAGAGGGACTCTACGAGCAGTACTTC; CDR3: CASSLVEGLYEQYF
J: TRBJ1-2; D: TRBD1; V: TRBV9; size: NA; DNA: TGTGCCAGCAGTCCCACAGGGGGCAATGGCTACACCTTC; CDR3: CASSPTGGNGYTF
J: TRBJ2-3; D: TRBD2; V: TRBV2; size: NA; DNA: TGTGCCAGCAGGGAAACTAGCGGGATACCTTTT; CDR3: CASRETSGIPF
J: TRBJ1-6; D: NA; V: TRBV10-3; size: NA; DNA: TGTGCCATCAGTGAGTCCTTAACAGGGTCGAGCTCCTATAATTCACCCCTCCACTTT; CDR3: CAISESLTGSSSYNSPLHF
J: TRBJ1-2; D: NA; V: TRBV13; size: NA; DNA: TGTGCCAGCAGCTTGAGAGCCCTCTATGGCTACACCTTC; CDR3: CASSLRALYGYTF
J: TRBJ1-5; D: NA; V: TRBV6-5; size: NA; DNA: TGTGCCAGCAGCCAAGAGGGCAATCAGCCCCAGCATTTT; CDR3: CASSQEGNQPQHF
J: TRBJ2-5; D: NA; V: TRBV6-1; size: few; DNA: TGTGCCAGCAGTGATTTTAGAGATGGGACCCAGTACTTC; CDR3: CASSDFRDGTQYF
J: TRBJ1-1; D: NA; V: TRBV3-1/TRBV3-2; size: NA; DNA: TGTGCCAGCAGCTACGGGACTGAAGCTTTCTTT; CDR3: CASSYGTEAFF
J: TRBJ1-5; D: NA; V: TRBV4-1; size: few; DNA: TGCGCCAGCAGCCAAGGGTGGGCCAGGGGAATAGGTCAGCCCCAGCATTTT; CDR3: CASSQGWARGIGQPQHF
J: TRBJ1-3; D: NA; V: TRBV9; size: NA; DNA: TGTGCCAGCAGCCCACCGCAGGGTGACACCATATATTTT; CDR3: CASSPPQGDTIYF
J: TRBJ2-1; D: NA; V: TRBV9; size: NA; DNA: TGTGCCAGCAGCGTGGCAGGCGTTTCCTACAATGAGCAGTTCTTC; CDR3: CASSVAGVSYNEQFF
J: TRBJ1-2; D: NA; V: TRBV4-1; size: NA; DNA: TGCGCCAGCAGCCAAGCTTCGGGGAACTATGGCTACACCTTC; CDR3: CASSQASGNYGYTF
J: TRBJ1-5; D: NA; V: TRBV10-3; size: NA; DNA: TGTGCCATCAGTGTTCGTCCAGGAGGAAGTAGCAATCAGCCCCAGCATTTT; CDR3: CAISVRPGGSSNQPQHF
J: TRBJ1-6; D: TRBD1; V: TRBV25-1; size: NA; DNA: TGTGCCAGCAGTGACGGGACAGGGGGCTCCTATAATTCACCCCTCCACTTT; CDR3: CASSDGTGGSYNSPLHF
J: TRBJ2-5; D: TRBD2; V: TRBV7-2; size: NA; DNA: TGTGCCAGCAGCCCCCGTCGGGGGACTAGCGGGAGCCAAGAGACCCAGTACTTC; CDR3: CASSPRRGTSGSQETQYF
J: TRBJ1-6; D: NA; V: TRBV27; size: NA; DNA: TGTGCCAGCAGTTTTCCCCTTACGGGTTCACCCCTCCACTTT; CDR3: CASSFPLTGSPLHF
J: TRBJ1-5; D: TRBD1; V: TRBV30; size: NA; DNA: TGTGCCTGGAGTGTGGGACAGGGGAATCAGCCCCAGCATTTT; CDR3: CAWSVGQGNQPQHF
J: TRBJ2-7; D: NA; V: TRBV5-1; size: NA; DNA: TGCGCCAGCAGCTTGTTTGCGGGATACGAGCAGTACTTC; CDR3: CASSLFAGYEQYF
J: TRBJ2-7; D: NA; V: TRBV12-3/TRBV12-4; size: NA; DNA: TGTGCCAGCAGTAACGGGTACGAGCAGTACTTC; CDR3: CASSNGYEQYF
J: TRBJ1-4; D: TRBD1; V: TRBV5-4; size: NA; DNA: TGTGCCAGCAGCTTAAGGGGGCGCGGGGAAAAACTGTTTTTT; CDR3: CASSLRGRGEKLFF
J: TRBJ2-7; D: TRBD1; V: TRBV5-1; size: NA; DNA: TGCGCCAGCAGCTGGCGGACAGGCTCCTACGAGCAGTACTTC; CDR3: CASSWRTGSYEQYF
J: TRBJ1-2; D: NA; V: TRBV5-1; size: NA; DNA: TGCGCCAGCAGCTTGCAGCCGACTGTTAACTATGGCTACACCTTC; CDR3: CASSLQPTVNYGYTF
J: TRBJ2-7; D: NA; V: TRBV27; size: NA; DNA: TGTGCCAGCAGTTTTTACCCCCGGGGTCGCAAGTACGAGCAGTACTTC; CDR3: CASSFYPRGRKYEQYF
J: TRBJ2-7; D: NA; V: TRBV7-2; size: NA; DNA: TGTGCCAGCAGCCCCTTCAGGGGTGCCTACGAGCAGTACTTC; CDR3: CASSPFRGAYEQYF
J: TRBJ1-5; D: TRBD1; V: TRBV6-2/TRBV6-3; size: NA; DNA: TGTGCCAGCAGTTACGAAAGGGACAGGGGGTATAGCAATCAGCCCCAGCATTTT; CDR3: CASSYERDRGYSNQPQHF
J: TRBJ1-1; D: NA; V: TRBV4-3; size: NA; DNA: TGCGCCAGCAGCCAAGACGGGGGGGTCCTTGAAGCTTTCTTT; CDR3: CASSQDGGVLEAFF
J: TRBJ1-6; D: NA; V: TRBV4-3; size: NA; DNA: TGCGCCAGCAGCCAAGACCCGGTTAATTCACCCCTCCACTTT; CDR3: CASSQDPVNSPLHF
J: TRBJ1-4; D: NA; V: TRBV18; size: NA; DNA: TGTGCCAGCTCACCACGGGAGGCTAATGAAAAACTGTTTTTT; CDR3: CASSPREANEKLFF
J: TRBJ1-1; D: NA; V: TRBV5-1; size: once; DNA: TGCGCCAGCAGCTTGGTCCCACAGGAGACTGAAGCTTTCTTT; CDR3: CASSLVPQETEAFF
J: TRBJ1-2; D: TRBD1; V: TRBV25-1; size: NA; DNA: TGTGCCAGCAGTGATGTGGCGACAGGGATCAATGGCTACACCTTC; CDR3: CASSDVATGINGYTF
J: TRBJ1-2; D: NA; V: TRBV12-3/TRBV12-4; size: NA; DNA: TGTGCCAGCAGTCCTTATGGCTACACCTTC; CDR3: CASSPYGYTF
J: TRBJ2-7; D: TRBD2; V: TRBV28; size: NA; DNA: TGTGCCAGCAGCCCTTACCTAGCGGTTTACGAGCAGTACTTC; CDR3: CASSPYLAVYEQYF
J: TRBJ2-5; D: TRBD1; V: TRBV7-7; size: NA; DNA: TGTGCTAGCAGCCGCATCGGACAGGGGAAGGGGGAGACCCAGTACTTC; CDR3: CASSRIGQGKGETQYF
J: TRBJ1-2; D: NA; V: TRBV9; size: NA; DNA: TGTGCCAGCAGCGCCGACTTCCAGGGTCCCTATGGCTACACCTTC; CDR3: CASSADFQGPYGYTF
J: TRBJ1-5; D: TRBD1; V: TRBV29-1; size: NA; DNA: TGCAGCGTATTAGGACAGGGGGCAAGTCAGCCCCAGCATTTT; CDR3: CSVLGQGASQPQHF
J: TRBJ1-1; D: TRBD1; V: TRBV7-8; size: NA; DNA: TGTGCCAGCACCTCGGGACAGGGTACTGAAGCTTTCTTT; CDR3: CASTSGQGTEAFF
J: TRBJ2-1; D: TRBD2; V: TRBV5-4; size: NA; DNA: TGTGCCAGCAGCTCGGCGACTAGCGGAACTTACAATGAGCAGTTCTTC; CDR3: CASSSATSGTYNEQFF
J: TRBJ1-2; D: TRBD1; V: TRBV29-1; size: NA; DNA: TGCAGCGTTGAAGGACAGGGAATTAATGGCTACACCTTC; CDR3: CSVEGQGINGYTF
J: TRBJ1-2; D: NA; V: TRBV19; size: NA; DNA: TGTGCCAGTAGTACGAGGGTTCTTGGCTACACCTTC; CDR3: CASSTRVLGYTF
J: TRBJ1-5; D: TRBD1; V: TRBV28; size: NA; DNA: TGTGCCAGCAGTTCCCCCGTGAGACAGGGCTATCAGCCCCAGCATTTT; CDR3: CASSSPVRQGYQPQHF
J: TRBJ2-4; D: NA; V: TRBV7-9; size: NA; DNA: TGTGCCAGCAGTCGATCACAGCTAGCCAAAAACATTCAGTACTTC; CDR3: CASSRSQLAKNIQYF
J: TRBJ1-2; D: TRBD1; V: TRBV19; size: NA; DNA: TGTGCCAGTGATACGGGACAGGGCTATGGCTACACCTTC; CDR3: CASDTGQGYGYTF
J: TRBJ2-1; D: TRBD1; V: TRBV2; size: NA; DNA: TGTGCCAGCAAGGCCTCAGGGACAGTCTTTGTCGGTGAGCAGTTCTTC; CDR3: CASKASGTVFVGEQFF
J: TRBJ1-4; D: TRBD1; V: TRBV4-3; size: NA; DNA: TGCGCCAGCAGGAGGGGACAGGGGTATGAAAAACTGTTTTTT; CDR3: CASRRGQGYEKLFF
J: TRBJ1-1; D: NA; V: TRBV2; size: medium-sized; DNA: TGTGCCAGTGACGGGGGTAGAGCTTTCTTT; CDR3: CASDGGRAFF
J: TRBJ2-5; D: NA; V: TRBV7-9; size: NA; DNA: TGTGCCAGCAGCTTAAGGCAGGGTGGGGAGACCCAGTACTTC; CDR3: CASSLRQGGETQYF
J: TRBJ2-7; D: NA; V: TRBV7-8; size: NA; DNA: TGTGCCAGCAGCCCAGCCTACGAGCAGTACTTC; CDR3: CASSPAYEQYF
J: TRBJ1-4; D: TRBD1; V: TRBV27; size: NA; DNA: TGTGCCAGCAGCCGGGACAGGACAGCTAATGAAAAACTGTTTTTT; CDR3: CASSRDRTANEKLFF
J: TRBJ2-5; D: TRBD2; V: TRBV28; size: NA; DNA: TGTGCCAGCAGTCCTGGACTAGCGGGAGTTACTGGGGGAGAGACCCAGTACTTC; CDR3: CASSPGLAGVTGGETQYF
J: TRBJ1-2; D: NA; V: TRBV5-1; size: NA; DNA: TGCGCCAGCAGCTTGGACCTGGAGGCAGTGAGGCGCGGCTACACCTTC; CDR3: CASSLDLEAVRRGYTF
J: TRBJ2-3; D: NA; V: TRBV18; size: few; DNA: TGTGCCAGCTCACGACAGGTAGATACGCAGTATTTT; CDR3: CASSRQVDTQYF
J: TRBJ1-5; D: NA; V: TRBV19; size: NA; DNA: TGTGCCAGTAGTATTTCGGGACACGAAAATCAGCCCCAGCATTTT; CDR3: CASSISGHENQPQHF
J: TRBJ1-2; D: TRBD1; V: TRBV6-6; size: once; DNA: TGTGCCAGCAGTATAACAGGGGGTGACTCCTATGGCTACACCTTC; CDR3: CASSITGGDSYGYTF